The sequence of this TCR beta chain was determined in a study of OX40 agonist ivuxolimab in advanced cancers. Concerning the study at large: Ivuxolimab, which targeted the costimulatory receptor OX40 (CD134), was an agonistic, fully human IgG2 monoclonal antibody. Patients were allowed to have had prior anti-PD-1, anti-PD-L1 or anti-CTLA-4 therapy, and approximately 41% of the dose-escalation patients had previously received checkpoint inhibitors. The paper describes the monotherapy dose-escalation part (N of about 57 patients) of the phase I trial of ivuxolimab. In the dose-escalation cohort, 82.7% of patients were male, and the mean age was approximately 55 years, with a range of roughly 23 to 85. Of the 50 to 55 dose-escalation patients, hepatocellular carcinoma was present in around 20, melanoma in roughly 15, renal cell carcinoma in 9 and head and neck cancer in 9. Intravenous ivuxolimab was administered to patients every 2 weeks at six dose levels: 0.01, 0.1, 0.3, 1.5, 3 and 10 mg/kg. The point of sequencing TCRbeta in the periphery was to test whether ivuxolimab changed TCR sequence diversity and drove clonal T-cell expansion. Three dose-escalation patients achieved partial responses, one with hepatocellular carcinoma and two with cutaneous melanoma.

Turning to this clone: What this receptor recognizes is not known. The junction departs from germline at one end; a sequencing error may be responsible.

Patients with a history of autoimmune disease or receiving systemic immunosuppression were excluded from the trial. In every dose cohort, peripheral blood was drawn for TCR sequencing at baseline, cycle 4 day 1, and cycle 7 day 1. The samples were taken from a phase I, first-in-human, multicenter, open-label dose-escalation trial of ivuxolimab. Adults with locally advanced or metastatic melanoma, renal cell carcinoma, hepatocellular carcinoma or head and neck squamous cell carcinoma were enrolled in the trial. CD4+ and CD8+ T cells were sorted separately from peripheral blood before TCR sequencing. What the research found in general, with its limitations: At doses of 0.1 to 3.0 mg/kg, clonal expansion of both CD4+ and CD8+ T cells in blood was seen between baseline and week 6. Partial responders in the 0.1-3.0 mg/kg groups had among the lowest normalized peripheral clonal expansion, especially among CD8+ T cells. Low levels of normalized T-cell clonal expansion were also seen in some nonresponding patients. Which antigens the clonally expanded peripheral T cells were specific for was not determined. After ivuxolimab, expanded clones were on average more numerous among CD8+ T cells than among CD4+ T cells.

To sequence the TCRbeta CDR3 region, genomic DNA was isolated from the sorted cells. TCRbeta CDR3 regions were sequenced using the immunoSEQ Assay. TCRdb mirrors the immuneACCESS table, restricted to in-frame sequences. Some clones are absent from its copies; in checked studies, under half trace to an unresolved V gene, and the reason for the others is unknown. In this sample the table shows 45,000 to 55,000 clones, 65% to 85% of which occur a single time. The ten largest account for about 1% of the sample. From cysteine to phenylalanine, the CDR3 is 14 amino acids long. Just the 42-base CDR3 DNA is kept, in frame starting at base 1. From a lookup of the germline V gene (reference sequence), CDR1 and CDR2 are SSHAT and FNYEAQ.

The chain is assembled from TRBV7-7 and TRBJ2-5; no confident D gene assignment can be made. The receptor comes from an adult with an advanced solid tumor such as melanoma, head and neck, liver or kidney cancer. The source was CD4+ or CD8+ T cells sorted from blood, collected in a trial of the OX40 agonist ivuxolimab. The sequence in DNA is TGTGCTAGCAGCTTGGACCAGTACCAAGAGACCCAGTACTTC. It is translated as CASSLDQYQETQYF.